These 8 T cell receptor beta chains originate from one sample sequenced in a study of T cells in Graves' hyperthyroidism and ophthalmopathy. RNA transcripts gave rise to amplified TCR beta CDR3 regions. The TCR CDR3 was amplified in a first-round RT-PCR using the HTBI primer set. TCRdb reanalysed the multiplex PCR reads using MiXCR and keeps one entry per CDR3 protein. The sample lists about 98,000 distinct CDR3 sequences; approximately 40% were seen once. Source material: peripheral blood or thyroid tissue (not recorded which). The receptors originated from a woman in her twenties or thirties with Graves' hyperthyroidism.

In DNA form, the CDR3 reads TGTGCCAGCAGCTTAGTCCAGTACTTC. Protein sequence: CASSLVQYF. The chain couples TRBV7-9 to TRBJ2-5; the D is unclear. The CDR3 is 9 amino acids. CDR1 and CDR2 (germline): SEHNR, FQNEAQ (reference sequence). The ends were cut back, 1 base at V and 10 bases at J, with 1 base in the middle.

J is TRBJ2-5 and V is TRBV20-1; 9 bases fit TRBD1. The CDR3 covers 14 residues. Germline-derived CDR1 and CDR2 are DFQATT and SNEGSKA (reference sequence). J lost 1 base, V lost 5 bases, and 5 bases had no gene match. In DNA form, the CDR3 reads TGCAGTGCTCCGGACAGGGGAGGCCAAGAGACCCAGTACTTC. This codes for CSAPDRGGQETQYF.

This clonotype was counted many times. A junction end diverges from the germline sequence, so it may reflect a read error. The rearrangement joins TRBV20-1 to TRBJ2-7; D possibly corresponds to TRBD2 (5 bases). From germline, CDR1 is DFQATT and CDR2 SNEGSKA (reference sequence). There are 11 residues in the CDR3. The DNA of the CDR3 is TGCAGTGCCCGGGGAATCGGGCTCCTGTTCTTC. This gives the protein CSARGIGLLFF.

The V gene is TRBV12-3 or TRBV12-4, the J gene TRBJ2-3, with D maybe TRBD2 (6 bases). This CDR3 comprises 14 residues. The V and J ends lost 6 bases and 2 bases respectively, with 12 bases between them. This CDR3 reads CASSRRGDTDTQYF. The CDR3 DNA is TGTGCCAGCAGCCGTCGCGGGGACACAGATACGCAGTATTTT.

The chain carries TRBV9 and TRBJ2-6; D remains ambiguous. The CDR3 spans 15 residues. Trimming removed 0 bases at V and 4 bases at J, with 8 bases between. CDR1 and CDR2 (germline): SGDLS, YYNGEE. CDR3 loop: CASSVEPTGANVLTF. CDR3 DNA: TGTGCCAGCAGCGTAGAACCGACAGGGGCCAACGTCCTGACTTTC. Together with reference TRBV9 and TRBJ2-6, the CDR3 gives the full variable domain: DSGVTQTPKHLITATGQRVTLRCSPRSGDLSVYWYQQSLDQGLQFLIQYYNGEERAKGNILERFSAQQFPDLHSELNLSSLELGDSALYFCASSVEPTGANVLTFGAGSRLTVL.

This clonotype was counted many times. The J gene is TRBJ2-7, the V gene TRBV5-5; D unresolved. From germline, CDR1 is SGHKS and CDR2 YYEKEE (reference sequence). The CDR3 covers 12 residues. V was pared by 0 bases and J by 4 bases, with 5 bases between. CDR3 in amino acids: CASSLGLYEQYF. The CDR3 DNA sequence: TGTGCCAGCAGCTTGGGTCTGTACGAGCAGTACTTC. Filled out from reference TRBV5-5 and TRBJ2-7, the complete variable domain reads DAGVTQSPTHLIKTRGQQVTLRCSPISGHKSVSWYQQVLGQGPQFIFQYYEKEERGRGNFPDRFSARQFPNYSSELNVNALLLGDSALYLCASSLGLYEQYFGPGTRLTVT.

This clonotype has ten or more counts. This chain links TRBV6-5 with TRBJ1-2, with 8 bases that match TRBD1. The V gene's germline CDR1 is MNHEY and CDR2 SVGAGI. V trimming: 5 bases; J trimming: 8 bases; junction bases outside the gene matches: 13. This CDR3 region has 15 residues. The CDR3 DNA is TGTGCCAGCAGTAGTACGACAGGGGACGGCTGGGGCTACACCTTC. Protein product: CASSSTTGDGWGYTF.

This clonotype appeared many times. This rearrangement joins TRBV5-1 to TRBJ1-5; 7 bases map to TRBD1. In germline, CDR1 is SGHRS, CDR2 YFSETQ. V lost 7 bases to trimming and J lost 4 bases; unmatched junction nucleotides: 11. The CDR3 totals 15 residues. Written as DNA, the CDR3 is TGCGCCAGCCCCAGAGGGACAGCTAAAAATCAGCCCCAGCATTTT. It translates to CASPRGTAKNQPQHF.